This note documents a single T cell receptor (beta chain) sequence. Its antigen is unknown. The record originates from a study of cytomegalovirus exposure and HLA in healthy donors. Study-level findings and limits: It was only CMV serostatus that was available as immune exposure information. Presence/absence comparisons presumed near-even sequencing depth among donors. HLA restriction was apparent for most CMV-associated TCR beta chains in a later analysis.

The PCR was carried out with 60 Vbeta primers and 13 Jbeta primers. Profiling relied on immunoSEQ multiplex PCR, and the TCRdb table lists in-frame clones only, not all of them. The sample lists around 120,000 clones, roughly 84% occurring once. V lost 2 bases to trimming and J lost 4 bases, with 6 bases between them. The CDR3 sequence is 14 residues long. Germline V gene lookup returns CDR1 MNHEY and CDR2 SVGAGI. Healthy bone marrow donors made up the donors. Sequencing was done on a sample of PBMCs. The clonotype originates from a girl aged 2 to 9 in good health and CMV-seronegative. The chain recombines TRBV6-5 with TRBJ1-6; D ambiguous. The CDR3 is CASSYGEYNSPLHF. Here the CDR3 DNA reads TGTGCCAGCAGTTACGGGGAGTATAATTCACCCCTCCACTTT.